This T cell receptor (beta chain) was retrieved from a study of shared clonotypes between healthy human individuals. Notes on the study in general: The study found lower generation probabilities in non-shared clonotypes than in those shared by all four donors.

With respect to this clone: Its antigen is as yet unknown.

Profiled with immunoSEQ multiplex PCR; TCRdb holds only in-frame clones, not every one. This table holds some 550,000 clones, about 96% found once. Germline lookup yields CDR1 MDHEN and CDR2 SYDVKM. After removal of 0 bases from V and 4 bases from J, the junction contained 6 bases not matched to a gene. The CDR3 runs 15 residues. The rearrangement joins TRBV28 to TRBJ2-7; 7 bases map to TRBD2. The source is a woman in her 30s in good health. The sequenced sample consisted of naive CD4+ T cells sorted from blood. Subset denoted: CD45RA+ positively selected. CDR3 amino acids: CASSLWREGRYEQYF. In DNA form, the CDR3 reads TGTGCCAGCAGTTTATGGAGGGAGGGCCGGTACGAGCAGTACTTC.